Following are 18 T cell receptor beta chains from one sample sequenced in a study of shared clonotypes between healthy human individuals. TCRdb's table, derived via immunoSEQ multiplex PCR, lists solely in-frame clones and lacks some. The profile shows some 2,100,000 clones, 90% to 97% of them singletons. Sequencing was done on a sample of naive CD4+ T cells sorted from blood. Indicated subset: CD45RA+ positively selected. Receptors were obtained from a man aged 18 to 35 in good health.

The V gene is TRBV12-5, the J gene TRBJ1-5; 8 bases line up with TRBD1. The CDR3 sequence is 15 residues long. Germline V CDR1 and CDR2: LGHNT, FRNRAP. After removal of 6 bases from V and 7 bases from J, the junction contained 11 bases not matched to a gene. The CDR3 reads CASGKGQGRGQPQHF. The DNA for the CDR3 is TGTGCTAGTGGCAAAGGACAGGGCCGGGGGCAGCCCCAGCATTTT.

CDR3 protein: CASGFALADAYNEQFF. DNA of the CDR3: TGTGCTAGTGGTTTCGCACTAGCGGACGCATACAATGAGCAGTTCTTC. The rearrangement uses TRBV12-5 and TRBJ2-1; 8 positions agree with TRBD2. Germline V CDR1 and CDR2: LGHNT, FRNRAP. The CDR3 is made up of 16 amino acids. V dropped 3 bases and J dropped 4; count of bases not matched to a gene: 8.

V gene TRBV5-1 combines with J gene TRBJ2-5, with a weak D call TRBD1 (6 bases). The CDR3 totals 16 residues. The germline V and J ends were trimmed by 5 bases and 0 bases, with 17 bases remaining between them. Per germline, CDR1 SGHRS and CDR2 YFSETQ. The CDR3 here is CASRDGKTGHQETQYF. CDR3 nucleotides: TGCGCCAGCAGGGATGGGAAGACAGGCCACCAAGAGACCCAGTACTTC.

The chain recombines TRBV7-2 with TRBJ1-6, with D tentatively TRBD1 (6 bases). CDR1 SGHTA and CDR2 FQGNSA come from the germline V gene. V lost 6 bases to trimming and J lost 6 bases, with 18 bases between them. The CDR3 sequence is 16 residues long. The DNA of the CDR3 is TGTGCCAGCAGAACAACTCACAGGGCCGGTAATTCACCCCTCCACTTT. Translating it yields CASRTTHRAGNSPLHF.

V is TRBV6-1 and J is TRBJ1-1; 8 positions agree with TRBD1. Germline values: CDR1 MNHNS, CDR2 SASEGT. The CDR3 runs 16 residues. J was trimmed by 0 bases and V by 3 bases; bases with no gene match: 6. CDR3 loop: CASSDIDRGMNTEAFF. The CDR3 nucleotides read TGTGCCAGCAGTGACATTGACAGGGGCATGAACACTGAAGCTTTCTTT.

The chain employs TRBV10-1 and TRBJ2-3; TRBD2 matches at 10 bases. Germline CDR1 WNHNN, CDR2 SYGVQD (reference sequence). With 0 bases clipped from V and 4 bases from J, the junction kept 4 bases outside the gene matches. The CDR3 spans 16 residues. The CDR3 spells CASSESDLAGADTQYF. The CDR3 DNA sequence: TGCGCCAGCAGTGAGTCGGATCTAGCGGGAGCAGATACGCAGTATTTT.

The chain couples TRBV10-1 to TRBJ2-1; 9 bases map to TRBD2. From germline, CDR1 is WNHNN and CDR2 SYGVQD (reference sequence). The length of the CDR3 is 13 residues. The J segment lost 15 bases and the V segment lost 5 bases, leaving 11 bases of the junction unmatched. For the CDR3, the DNA is TGCGCCAGCAGTATGGCGGGAGGGCTAGGGCTGTTCTTC. Its protein product is CASSMAGGLGLFF.

In this sample, this clone turned up once. V is TRBV10-1 and J is TRBJ1-5; 8 bases align to TRBD1. In germline, CDR1 is WNHNN, CDR2 SYGVQD (reference sequence). This CDR3 contains 18 residues. Trimming cost V 1 base and J 7 bases; bases outside gene matches: 15. The CDR3 region has the DNA TGCGCCAGCAGTGAGTGCCAGGGGGCGCAAGGTCGTGACCAGCCCCAGCATTTT. Encoded protein: CASSECQGAQGRDQPQHF.

With regard to this clone: Distinct nucleotide sequences in the sample also encode this CDR3. The V and J genes are TRBV5-1 and TRBJ1-1; D may be TRBD1 (5 bases). The germline CDR1 and CDR2 sequences are SGHRS and YFSETQ. V lost 4 bases and J 1 base, leaving 11 bases between the germline ends. The CDR3 runs to 14 residues. The CDR3 bases are TGCGCCAGCAGCCCTCCGGGACGGAACACTGAAGCTTTCTTT. Protein product: CASSPPGRNTEAFF.

V usage is TRBV25-1 and J usage is TRBJ2-2; no definite D call. Germline V gives CDR1 MGHDK, CDR2 SYGVNS. The V end lost 2 bases, the J end lost 7 bases, and 14 bases lay between the germline ends. The CDR3 contains 15 residues. In DNA, the CDR3 is TGTGCCAGCAGTGAAATCGAAAGGGATGGCGGGGAGCTGTTTTTT. Its protein is CASSEIERDGGELFF.

Points on this clone: Other DNA sequences in the same sample also yield this CDR3. The chain carries TRBV9 and TRBJ2-5; D remains ambiguous. This CDR3 comprises 13 residues. Germline CDR1 SGDLS, CDR2 YYNGEE. The V end was cut by 0 bases, the J end by 5 bases, with 8 bases between. The CDR3 DNA reads TGTGCCAGCAGCGTAGCACCTCTTGAGACCCAGTACTTC. The encoded protein is CASSVAPLETQYF.

As concerns this clone: This same CDR3 is encoded by further DNA sequences in the sample. The chain links TRBV18 to TRBJ2-1, with 7 bases fitting TRBD1. This CDR3 spans 15 amino acids. Germline CDR1 reads KGHSH; CDR2 reads LQKENI. The ends lost 0 bases at V and 2 bases at J; junction bases unmatched: 1. The CDR3 nucleotides read TGTGCCAGCTCACCACCCGGGACAGCCTACAATGAGCAGTTCTTC. The encoded protein is CASSPPGTAYNEQFF.

This sequence joins TRBV18 and TRBJ2-7, with 7 bases that match TRBD1. The CDR3 totals 12 residues. J lost 5 bases, V lost 3 bases, and 1 base had no gene match. The germline CDR1 and CDR2 sequences are KGHSH and LQKENI. The CDR3 nucleotides read TGTGCCAGCTCACCGACAGGGCACGAGCAGTACTTC. Its translation: CASSPTGHEQYF.

V gene TRBV30 combines with J gene TRBJ1-2, with 7 bases fitting TRBD1. J gave up 7 bases and V 2 bases, and 10 bases lay outside the gene matches. Germline CDR1 GTSNPN, CDR2 SVGIG (reference sequence). This CDR3 has 14 residues. For the CDR3, the DNA is TGTGCCTGGAGTCCCCAGGGGGGGACAACTGGCTACACCTTC. Protein sequence: CAWSPQGGTTGYTF.

V is TRBV7-6 and J is TRBJ2-7; D may be TRBD1 (5 bases). The CDR3 consists of 13 residues. The germline V gene encodes CDR1 SGHVS and CDR2 FNYEAQ. V was shortened by 5 bases and J by 1 base, with 9 bases between the two germline ends. In DNA, the CDR3 is TGTGCCAGCAGCGTGACAGATTCCTACGAGCAGTACTTC. Its protein is CASSVTDSYEQYF.

The chain employs TRBV5-1 and TRBJ2-7, with 8 bases lining up with TRBD1. Trimming removed 7 bases from V and 2 bases from J; junction bases left unmatched: 8. The germline V gene encodes CDR1 SGHRS and CDR2 YFSETQ. This CDR3 contains 14 residues. CDR3 in DNA: TGCGCCAGCTGCCCCGGACAGGGAACCTACGAGCAGTACTTC. This codes for CASCPGQGTYEQYF.

This chain links TRBV10-3 with TRBJ1-6; D remains ambiguous. Deletions cut 5 bases from V and 10 bases from J, with 15 bases between. This CDR3 region has 14 residues. Germline-derived CDR1 and CDR2 are ENHRY and SYGVKD. The CDR3 is CAISPEVQQSPLHF. CDR3 bases: TGTGCCATCAGTCCAGAAGTTCAGCAGTCACCCCTCCACTTT.

J is TRBJ2-7 and V is TRBV19; D may be TRBD2 (5 bases). V lost 7 bases and J lost 7, with 14 bases in between. The CDR3 consists of 12 residues. Germline-derived CDR1 and CDR2 are LNHDA and SQIVND (reference sequence). The CDR3 is CASNPGWREQYF. The CDR3 DNA reads as TGTGCCAGTAATCCGGGATGGAGGGAGCAGTACTTC. Complete variable domain (other parts from reference TRBV19 and TRBJ2-7): DGGITQSPKYLFRKEGQNVTLSCEQNLNHDAMYWYRQDPGQGLRLIYYSQIVNDFQKGDIAEGYSVSREKKESFPLTVTSAQKNPTAFYLCASNPGWREQYFGPGTRLTVT.